The 17 T cell receptor beta chains given below trace back to one sample, sequenced in a study of T cells in Graves' hyperthyroidism and ophthalmopathy. Researchers amplified the TCR beta CDR3 regions from RNA transcripts. Carried out on the TCR CDR3, a first-round RT-PCR used the HTBI primer set. TCRdb passed the multiplex PCR reads through MiXCR, listing each CDR3 protein once. The sample shows hundreds of thousands of distinct CDR3 sequences, approximately 14% of them seen only once. The sequenced sample consisted of blood. These receptors came from a woman aged 25 to 39 with Graves' hyperthyroidism that later progressed to Graves' ophthalmopathy.

This clonotype was seen at least ten times. The chain is built from TRBV11-1 and TRBJ1-2; 9 nucleotides match TRBD1. The CDR3 spans 14 residues. Trimming removed 5 bases from V and 7 bases from J; junction bases left unmatched: 8. Germline assignment: CDR1 SGHAT and CDR2 FQDESV (reference sequence). CDR3 amino acids: CASSHLQGARGYTF. The CDR3 bases are TGTGCCAGCAGCCACTTACAGGGGGCGCGTGGCTACACCTTC.

This clonotype was seen at least ten times. V usage is TRBV5-1 and J usage is TRBJ2-1; unclear D gene. V lost 6 bases, J lost 0 bases, and 4 bases lay in between. CDR3 size: 12 residues. The germline V gene encodes CDR1 SGHRS and CDR2 YFSETQ. The CDR3 DNA reads TGCGCCAGCATGGGCTCCTACAATGAGCAGTTCTTC. Amino acid sequence: CASMGSYNEQFF.

This chain uses TRBV5-6 with TRBJ1-3; D gene ambiguous. V lost 4 bases and J lost 4, with 21 bases in between. The CDR3 spans 17 residues. CDR1 and CDR2 from the germline V gene are SGHDT and YYEEEE. In DNA form, the CDR3 reads TGTGCCAGCAGCGACGGACTCCCCGGCACGGGAGGAAACACCATATATTTT. Protein product: CASSDGLPGTGGNTIYF. The full variable domain, with the rest looked up from reference TRBV5-6 and TRBJ1-3, is DAGVTQSPTHLIKTRGQQVTLRCSPKSGHDTVSWYQQALGQGPQFIFQYYEEEERQRGNFPDRFSGHQFPNYSSELNVNALLLGDSALYLCASSDGLPGTGGNTIYFGEGSWLTVV.

The V and J genes are TRBV28 and TRBJ2-7, with D possibly matching TRBD2 (7 bases). The germline CDR1 and CDR2 sequences are MDHEN and SYDVKM. With 6 bases removed from V and 5 bases from J, the gap between germline ends came to 20 bases. The CDR3 loop spans 15 amino acids. The CDR3 sequence is CASSSGSPGGHEQYF. In DNA form, the CDR3 reads TGTGCCAGCAGCTCCGGGTCGCCCGGGGGGCACGAGCAGTACTTC.

V and J are TRBV9 and TRBJ2-7; a possible D gene is TRBD2 (6 bases). Germline CDR1 reads SGDLS; CDR2 reads YYNGEE. CDR3 length equals 13 residues. With 0 bases removed from V and 7 bases from J, the gap between germline ends came to 11 bases. The CDR3 DNA is TGTGCCAGCAGCGTAGAGACTAGAGGTGAGCAGTACTTC. The encoded protein is CASSVETRGEQYF.

This chain uses TRBV27 with TRBJ2-1; the D is unclear. CDR3 length: 13 residues. The germline CDR1 and CDR2 sequences are MNHEY and SMNVEV (reference sequence). Trimming removed 5 bases at V and 9 bases at J, with 14 bases between. CDR3 sequence reads: CASSPDQLSEQFF. In DNA form, the CDR3 reads TGTGCCAGCAGTCCGGACCAATTGAGTGAGCAGTTCTTC.

The V call is TRBV5-1, the J call TRBJ2-5; a weak D match, TRBD2 (6 bases). Trimming removed 2 bases at V and 2 bases at J, with 13 bases between. The length of the CDR3 is 15 residues. CDR1 and CDR2 (germline): SGHRS, YFSETQ. Here the CDR3 DNA reads TGCGCCAGCAGCTTAACGGGAGCGGGTCAAGAGACCCAGTACTTC. It specifies CASSLTGAGQETQYF.

This clonotype occurred many times. The chain uses TRBV5-1 and TRBJ2-2, with D unresolved. CDR1 and CDR2 (germline): SGHRS, YFSETQ. The CDR3 covers 14 residues. V was cut by 1 base and J by 2 bases, with 6 bases left in between. In nucleotides, the CDR3 is TGCGCCAGCAGCTTGAGAGACAACACCGGGGAGCTGTTTTTT. It yields the protein CASSLRDNTGELFF.

This clonotype appeared many times. V usage is TRBV28 and J usage is TRBJ2-7; 13 bases fit TRBD2. After removal of 9 bases from V and 3 bases from J, the junction contained 5 bases not matched to a gene. The CDR3 runs 14 residues. Germline V gene lookup returns CDR1 MDHEN and CDR2 SYDVKM. The CDR3 bases are TGTGCCAGTGGACTAGCGGGAGACTTCTACGAGCAGTACTTC. The encoded protein is CASGLAGDFYEQYF.

In its sample, this clonotype was seen a few times. The chain joins TRBV12-3 or TRBV12-4 to TRBJ1-4; weak D call: TRBD1 (6 bases). This CDR3 is built from 14 residues. V lost 6 bases and J 4 bases, leaving 12 bases between the germline ends. CDR3 in amino acids: CASRPGQLNEKLFF. DNA of the CDR3: TGTGCCAGCAGACCCGGACAGCTTAATGAAAAACTGTTTTTT.

Only a few counts were recorded for this clonotype. The J gene is TRBJ2-1, the V gene TRBV7-2; TRBD2 matches at 9 bases. Germline-derived CDR1 and CDR2 are SGHTA and FQGNSA. This CDR3 is built from 16 residues. V was clipped by 8 bases and J by 3 bases; unmatched bases: 11. The CDR3 loop is CASGPSAGGFYNEQFF. CDR3 sequence (DNA): TGTGCCAGCGGTCCATCAGCGGGAGGTTTCTACAATGAGCAGTTCTTC.

V gene TRBV7-2 combines with J gene TRBJ1-2, with D possibly TRBD1 on 5 matching bases. This CDR3 has 17 residues. V was pared by 3 bases and J by 0 bases, with 17 bases between. CDR1 and CDR2 (germline): SGHTA, FQGNSA. CDR3 in DNA: TGTGCCAGCAGCTTGGGCGGGGGATCCCTGGCTAACTATGGCTACACCTTC. Translation: CASSLGGGSLANYGYTF.

There are a few counts of this clonotype. V and J are TRBV20-1 and TRBJ2-2, with 9 bases fitting TRBD2. The CDR3 is 14 amino acids. In germline, CDR1 is DFQATT, CDR2 SNEGSKA (reference sequence). Unmatched junction bases numbered 5, after V lost 6 bases and J lost 3 bases. Written as DNA, the CDR3 is TGCAGTGCAACGCTAGCGGGATACACCGGGGAGCTGTTTTTT. Translated, it gives CSATLAGYTGELFF.

The table lists this clonotype with many counts. This CDR3 is CASLSPRGEGTEAFF. The CDR3 DNA sequence: TGTGCCAGCCTATCACCCAGGGGTGAGGGCACTGAAGCTTTCTTT. The chain is built from TRBV28 and TRBJ1-1; the D gene is possibly TRBD1 (6 bases). The V end was cut by 8 bases, the J end by 4 bases, with 20 bases between. The CDR3 runs 15 residues. Germline CDR1 and CDR2: MDHEN and SYDVKM.

This clonotype was seen ten or more times. Germline and junction disagree at one end, which may indicate a read error. The CDR3, as DNA: TGTGCCAGCAGTCCCACCCGAGGACTGAATACTGAAGCTTTCTTT. The encoded protein is CASSPTRGLNTEAFF. This chain uses TRBV27 with TRBJ1-1; no clear D. Germline CDR1 and CDR2: MNHEY and SMNVEV (reference sequence). The CDR3 has 15 residues.

The gene calls are TRBV24-1 and TRBJ2-3; TRBD2 might be the D (6 bases). The CDR3 has 18 residues. CDR1 KGHDR and CDR2 SFDVKD come from the germline V gene. Trimming took 4 bases from V and 0 from J, leaving 19 bases between them. The CDR3, as DNA: TGTGCCACCAGTGACTCCGGGACTTCACTGCTTAGCACAGATACGCAGTATTTT. Amino acid sequence: CATSDSGTSLLSTDTQYF.

In its sample, this clonotype was seen many times. V is TRBV6-2 or TRBV6-3 and J is TRBJ1-1; 10 nucleotides match TRBD1. There are 14 residues in the CDR3. In germline, CDR1 is MNHEY, CDR2 SVGEGT. The ends lost 5 bases at V and 4 bases at J; junction bases unmatched: 4. The CDR3 nucleotides are TGTGCCAGCAGTACCCGGACAGGGGGCACTGAAGCTTTCTTT. It codes for CASSTRTGGTEAFF.